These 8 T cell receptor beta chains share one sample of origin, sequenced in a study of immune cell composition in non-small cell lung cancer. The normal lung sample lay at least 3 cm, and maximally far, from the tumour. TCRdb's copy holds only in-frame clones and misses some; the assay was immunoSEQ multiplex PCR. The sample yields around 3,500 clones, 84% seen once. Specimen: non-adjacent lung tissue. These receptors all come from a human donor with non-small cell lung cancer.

CDR3 DNA sequence: TGTGCCAGCAGAGCAAGGGGGGGAGGCCACGAGCAGTACTTC. Translation: CASRARGGGHEQYF. The gene calls are TRBV13 and TRBJ2-7; TRBD2 is a possible D gene (7 bases). Germline CDR1 and CDR2: PRHDT and FYEKMQ (reference sequence). Trimming stripped 6 bases from V and 5 bases from J, with 17 bases between. The CDR3 extends over 14 amino acids.

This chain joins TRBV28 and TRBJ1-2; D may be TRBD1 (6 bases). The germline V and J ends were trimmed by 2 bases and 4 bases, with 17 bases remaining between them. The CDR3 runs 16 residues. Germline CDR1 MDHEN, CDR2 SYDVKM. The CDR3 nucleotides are TGTGCCAGCAGTTTAGGATGGGGGCCTGGGGGCTATGGCTACACCTTC. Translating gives CASSLGWGPGGYGYTF.

The CDR3 DNA follows: TGTGCCAGCAGCTTATCGGACAGGCGGTGGTACACCTTC. The encoded protein is CASSLSDRRWYTF. The rearrangement joins TRBV7-2 to TRBJ1-2, with 7 bases fitting TRBD1. The CDR3 consists of 13 residues. Trimming took 2 bases from V and 11 from J; bases not matched to a gene: 8. The germline V gene encodes CDR1 SGHTA and CDR2 FQGNSA.

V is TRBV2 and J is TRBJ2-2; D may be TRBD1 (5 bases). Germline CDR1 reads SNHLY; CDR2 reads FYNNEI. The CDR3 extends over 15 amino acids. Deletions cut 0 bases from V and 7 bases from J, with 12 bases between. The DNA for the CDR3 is TGTGCCAGCAGTGAAGCGCTAGGGCAGGGCGGGGAGCTGTTTTTT. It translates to CASSEALGQGGELFF.

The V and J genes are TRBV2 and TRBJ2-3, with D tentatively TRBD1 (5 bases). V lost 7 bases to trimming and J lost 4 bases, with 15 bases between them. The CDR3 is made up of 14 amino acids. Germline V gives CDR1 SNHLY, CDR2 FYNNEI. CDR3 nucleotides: TGTGCCAGCAATAGCAGGGAAAGGTCAGATACGCAGTATTTT. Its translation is CASNSRERSDTQYF.

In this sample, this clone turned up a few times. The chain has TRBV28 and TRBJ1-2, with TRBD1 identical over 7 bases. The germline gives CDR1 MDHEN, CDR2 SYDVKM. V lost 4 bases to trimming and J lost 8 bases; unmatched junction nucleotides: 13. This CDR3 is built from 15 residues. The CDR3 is CASSSSPRGAQGYTF. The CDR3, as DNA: TGTGCCAGCAGTTCAAGCCCCAGGGGGGCCCAGGGCTACACCTTC.

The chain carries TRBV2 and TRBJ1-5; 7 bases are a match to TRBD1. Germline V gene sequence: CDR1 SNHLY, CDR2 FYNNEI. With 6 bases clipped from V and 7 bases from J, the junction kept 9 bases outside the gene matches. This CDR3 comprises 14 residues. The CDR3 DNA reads TGTGCCAGCAGGATGGGGTCAGGGGGGCAGCCCCAGCATTTT. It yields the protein CASRMGSGGQPQHF.

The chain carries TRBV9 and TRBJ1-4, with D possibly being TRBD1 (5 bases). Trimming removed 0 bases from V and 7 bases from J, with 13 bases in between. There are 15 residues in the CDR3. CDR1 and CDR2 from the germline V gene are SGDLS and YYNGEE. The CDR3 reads CASSVGSGRGEKLFF. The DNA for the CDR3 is TGTGCCAGCAGCGTAGGATCAGGGCGGGGTGAAAAACTGTTTTTT.